This TCR beta chain was recovered during a study of blood T cell repertoires in COVID-19. The data were produced by immunoSEQ multiplex PCR, yet TCRdb's version contains in-frame clones alone and is incomplete. Of some 220,000 clones in the sample, roughly 86% were seen once. The TCR was taken from a man aged 50 to 59 with acute or convalescent COVID-19. The source material was peripheral blood.

Here the CDR3 reads CASSPQMNTEAFF. The CDR3 nucleotides are TGTGCCAGCAGCCCTCAGATGAACACTGAAGCTTTCTTT. The V call is TRBV7-3, the J call TRBJ1-1; D is unresolved. Trimming removed 5 bases at V and 0 bases at J, with 7 bases between. Germline V lookup: CDR1 SGHTA, CDR2 FQGTGA. The CDR3 spans 13 residues.